Each of the 2 T cell receptor beta chains below was sequenced from the same sample in a study of radiation and T cells in renal cell carcinoma. The method was immunoSEQ multiplex PCR; TCRdb's version includes in-frame clones alone and lacks a portion of them. The sample consists of around 100,000 clones, roughly 84% of them appearing once. Time point noted: blood 4 weeks post-SBRT, at nephrectomy. Indicated treatment: 15 Gy SBRT to primary tumor, nephrectomy 4 weeks later. The material was blood, obtained from a patient whose treatment included radiotherapy and nephrectomy. Every receptor here comes from a man aged 55 to 70 with renal cell carcinoma.

The chain uses TRBV29-1 and TRBJ2-7; D remains ambiguous. CDR3 length: 13 residues. Trimming stripped 2 bases from V and 0 bases from J, with 8 bases between. From germline, CDR1 is SQVTM and CDR2 ANQGSEA. In DNA, the CDR3 is TGCAGCGTTGAAATGGCAGCCTCCTACGAGCAGTACTTC. It codes for CSVEMAASYEQYF.

The gene calls are TRBV7-3 and TRBJ1-1, with unresolved D. This CDR3 is built from 14 residues. The germline V gene has CDR1 SGHTA and CDR2 FQGTGA. V shed 2 bases and J shed 6 bases, with 13 bases lying between them. The CDR3 nucleotides are TGTGCCAGCAGCTTAGGTGGGGAGGTGGCTGAAGCTTTCTTT. It encodes CASSLGGEVAEAFF.